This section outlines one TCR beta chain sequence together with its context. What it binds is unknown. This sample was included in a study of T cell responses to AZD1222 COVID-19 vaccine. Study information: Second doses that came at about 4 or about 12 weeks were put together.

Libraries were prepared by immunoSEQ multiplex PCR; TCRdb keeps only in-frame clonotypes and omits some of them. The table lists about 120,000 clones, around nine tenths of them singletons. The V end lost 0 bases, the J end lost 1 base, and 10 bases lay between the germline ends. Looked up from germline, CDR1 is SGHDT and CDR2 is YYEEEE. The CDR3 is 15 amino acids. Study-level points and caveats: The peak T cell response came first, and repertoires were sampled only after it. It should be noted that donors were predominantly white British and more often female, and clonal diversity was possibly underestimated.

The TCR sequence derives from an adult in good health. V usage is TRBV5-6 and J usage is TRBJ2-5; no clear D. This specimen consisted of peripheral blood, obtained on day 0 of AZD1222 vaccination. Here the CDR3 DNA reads TGTGCCAGCAGCTTGGTAGTAGTTTCCCAAGAGACCCAGTACTTC. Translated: CASSLVVVSQETQYF.